This T cell receptor beta chain is drawn from a study of shared clonotypes between healthy human individuals. Overall study context: Researchers drew samples from a couple of women and a few men aged 18 to 49. For every donor, three CD4 naive, three CD4 memory, two CD8 naive and one CD8 memory plates were used.

Positive CCR7 selection of CD45RO-negative cells yielded the naive CD8 cells, and terminally differentiated effector memory CD45RA+ cells were excluded. CDR1 and CDR2 from the germline V gene are MDHEN and SYDVKM. V lost 6 bases, J lost 0 bases, and 4 bases stayed unmatched. The CDR3 is made up of 16 amino acids. The data were produced by immunoSEQ multiplex PCR, yet TCRdb's version contains in-frame clones alone and is incomplete. The sample carries hundreds of thousands of clones, about 95% recorded once. The TCR sequence derives from a woman aged 30 to 39 in good health. Sequenced sample: naive CD8+ T cells sorted from blood. The chain couples TRBV28 to TRBJ1-5, with TRBD1 matching 11 bases. The CDR3 DNA sequence: TGTGCCAGCAGGGACAGGGGGCTCGATAGCAATCAGCCCCAGCATTTT. This codes for CASRDRGLDSNQPQHF.